Listed below are T cell receptor beta chains from one sample, sequenced in a study of blood T cell repertoires in COVID-19. Method: immunoSEQ multiplex PCR; TCRdb's copy keeps in-frame clones and lacks some. Among 60,000 or so clones listed, around four fifths were seen once. Material for sequencing was peripheral blood. The origin of the receptors is a woman at least 80 years old with acute or convalescent COVID-19. The CDR3 runs from the conserved cysteine through the conserved F or W.

j_gene | v_gene | CDR3aa
TRBJ1-3 | TRBV3-1/TRBV3-2 | CASSQDLPGGNTIYF
TRBJ1-4 | TRBV5-1 | CASSRDKNGEKLFF
TRBJ2-6 | TRBV6-5 | CASRGGTAGANVLTF
TRBJ1-1 | TRBV29-1 | CSVVMGRDEAFF
TRBJ2-7 | TRBV18 | CASSPSGGFSYEQYF
TRBJ2-1 | TRBV3-1/TRBV3-2 | CASSLSGGGYNEQFF
TRBJ1-5 | TRBV5-4 | CASSLAGAGQPQHF
TRBJ1-5 | TRBV2 | CATSGDGYSNQPQHF
TRBJ1-6 | TRBV19 | CASKVRGNSPLHF
TRBJ1-6 | TRBV2 | CASETGEHSPLHF
TRBJ2-2 | TRBV5-4 | CASSLDRVTTGELFF
TRBJ2-1 | TRBV6-6 | CASSRLAGGTEQFF
TRBJ1-6 | TRBV27 | CASRRGTGNNSPLHF
TRBJ2-5 | TRBV5-3 | CARSHTQETQYF
TRBJ1-3 | TRBV2 | CASSGQGEGSGNTIYF
TRBJ2-7 | TRBV14 | CASSQEAWTGAYEQYF
TRBJ1-1 | TRBV6-6 | CASSYLGANTEAFF
TRBJ1-2 | TRBV2 | CASKGTYYGYTF
TRBJ2-7 | TRBV19 | CASSIVLAAGYEQYF
TRBJ2-1 | TRBV30 | CAWSVTTEQFF
TRBJ2-7 | TRBV6-5 | CASTRDSLGYEQYF
TRBJ1-3 | TRBV3-1/TRBV3-2 | CASSQQGRGNTIYF
TRBJ2-1 | TRBV24-1 | CATSGAGGYNEQFF
TRBJ2-5 | TRBV5-8 | CASSSGYQETQYF
TRBJ1-1 | TRBV4-1 | CASRQGPLNTEAFF
TRBJ1-2 | TRBV19 | CASSSDRSEGYTF
TRBJ1-6 | TRBV3-1/TRBV3-2 | CASSQDGTGDSPLHF
TRBJ1-3 | TRBV6-2/TRBV6-3 | CASSYSTGGPVDTIYF
TRBJ1-2 | TRBV6-2/TRBV6-3 | CASSSGAHNYGYTF
TRBJ1-5 | TRBV10-2 | CASSESGASNQPQHF
TRBJ2-5 | TRBV10-3 | CAISEGEDSKETQYF
TRBJ1-4 | TRBV29-1 | CSGRDTLNEKLFF
TRBJ1-2 | TRBV7-2 | CASSLRPGGLYGYTF
TRBJ1-6 | TRBV2 | CASSEHRRNNSPLHF
TRBJ2-3 | TRBV2 | CASSHPRLLTSTDTQYF
TRBJ1-1 | TRBV5-6 | CASSWRAPNTEAFF
TRBJ2-1 | TRBV9 | CASSVGGRGGRDEQFF
TRBJ2-1 | TRBV5-1 | CASSLLASSYNEQFF
TRBJ1-1 | TRBV11-3 | CASSQRAGNTEAFF
TRBJ2-2 | TRBV2 | CASSLVRDRFLDTGELFF
TRBJ2-6 | TRBV6-6 | CASSRDGLDQPSGANVLTF
TRBJ1-2 | TRBV14 | CASSLAGTGSYGYTF
TRBJ1-3 | TRBV30 | CACPGDWGNTIYF